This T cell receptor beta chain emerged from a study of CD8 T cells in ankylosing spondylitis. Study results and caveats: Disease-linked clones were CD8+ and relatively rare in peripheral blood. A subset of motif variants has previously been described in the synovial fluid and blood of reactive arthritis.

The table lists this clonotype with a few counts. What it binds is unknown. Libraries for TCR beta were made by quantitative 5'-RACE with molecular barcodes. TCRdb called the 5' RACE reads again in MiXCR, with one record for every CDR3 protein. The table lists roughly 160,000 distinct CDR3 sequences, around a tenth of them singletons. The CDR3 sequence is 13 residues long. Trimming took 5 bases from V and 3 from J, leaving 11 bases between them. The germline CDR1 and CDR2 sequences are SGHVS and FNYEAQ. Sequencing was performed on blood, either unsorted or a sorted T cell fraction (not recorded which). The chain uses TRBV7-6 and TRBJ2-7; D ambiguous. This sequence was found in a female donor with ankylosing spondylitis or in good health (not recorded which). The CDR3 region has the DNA TGTGCCAGCAGCGATTCGTCGGGCTACGAGCAGTACTTC. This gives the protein CASSDSSGYEQYF.